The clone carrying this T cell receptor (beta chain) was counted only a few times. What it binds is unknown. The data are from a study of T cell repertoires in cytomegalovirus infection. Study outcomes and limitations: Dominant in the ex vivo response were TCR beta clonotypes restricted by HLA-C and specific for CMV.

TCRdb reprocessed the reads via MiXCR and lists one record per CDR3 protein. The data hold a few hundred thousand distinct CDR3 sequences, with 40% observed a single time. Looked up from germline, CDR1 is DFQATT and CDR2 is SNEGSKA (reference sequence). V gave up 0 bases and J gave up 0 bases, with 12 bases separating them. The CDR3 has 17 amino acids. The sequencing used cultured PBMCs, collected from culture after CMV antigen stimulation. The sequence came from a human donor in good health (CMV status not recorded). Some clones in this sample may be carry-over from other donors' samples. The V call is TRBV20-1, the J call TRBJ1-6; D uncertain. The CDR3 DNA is TGCAGTGCTAGAGACACCCCTCTAAGCTCCTATAATTCACCCCTCCACTTT. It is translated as CSARDTPLSSYNSPLHF.